Each of the 21 T cell receptor beta chains below was sequenced from the same sample in a study of memory CD8 T cells in hepatitis C reinfection. Noted time point: peak reinfection, 3 to 8 weeks after reinfection detection. No in vitro expansion preceded TCR sequencing of the sorted cells. Data came from immunoSEQ multiplex PCR; TCRdb stores just in-frame clones and leaves some out. Among around 47,000 clones listed, 88% were seen once. What was sequenced was naive CD8+ T cells sorted from blood. The receptors originated from a man aged 18 to 29 with hepatitis C virus infection.

The gene calls are TRBV25-1 and TRBJ2-7, with 7 bases lining up with TRBD1. CDR1 and CDR2 from the germline V gene are MGHDK and SYGVNS. The CDR3 runs 13 residues. V shed 5 bases, J shed 3 bases, and the junction held 4 bases outside the gene matches. The CDR3 here is CASSPTGLYEQYF. CDR3 in DNA: TGTGCCAGCAGTCCGACAGGGCTCTACGAGCAGTACTTC.

Regarding this clone: Distinct nucleotide sequences in the sample also encode this CDR3. The V and J genes are TRBV27 and TRBJ1-1; D possibly corresponds to TRBD1 (5 bases). There are 14 residues in the CDR3. Germline V CDR1 and CDR2: MNHEY, SMNVEV (reference sequence). Trimming took 2 bases from V and 3 from J, leaving 10 bases between them. CDR3 in amino acids: CASSLQGGYTEAFF. As DNA, the CDR3 is TGTGCCAGCAGTTTACAGGGTGGGTACACTGAAGCTTTCTTT.

J is TRBJ2-5 and V is TRBV18, with D possibly TRBD1 on 6 matching bases. The J call may not be correct, given that the DNA end is closer to TRBJ2-7. This CDR3 comprises 14 residues. CDR1 and CDR2 (germline): KGHSH, LQKENI. The CDR3 reads CASSPPGQGNEQYF. The CDR3 DNA reads as TGTGCCAGCTCACCACCTGGGCAGGGGAACGAGCAGTACTTC.

Here the CDR3 reads CASSLVWGPETQYF. CDR3 nucleotides: TGTGCCAGCAGCTTAGTGTGGGGCCCGGAGACCCAGTACTTC. This chain uses TRBV11-2 with TRBJ2-5; D is possibly TRBD1 (5 bases). CDR3 length: 14 amino acids. Germline V gene data show CDR1 as SGHAT and CDR2 as FQNNGV. V lost 1 base and J 5 bases, leaving 11 bases between the germline ends.

This sequence joins TRBV6-5 and TRBJ1-5; the D gene is possibly TRBD1 (5 bases). Per the germline V gene, CDR1 is MNHEY and CDR2 is SVGAGI. CDR3 length equals 13 residues. V was pared by 4 bases and J by 2 bases, with 6 bases between. This CDR3 is CASSSQGNQPQHF. The CDR3 DNA sequence: TGTGCCAGCAGTTCACAGGGCAATCAGCCCCAGCATTTT.

The chain has TRBV7-9 and TRBJ2-1; 8 nucleotides line up with TRBD2. The CDR3 is made up of 16 amino acids. The J segment lost 0 bases and the V segment lost 5 bases, leaving 6 bases of the junction unmatched. The germline V gene has CDR1 SEHNR and CDR2 FQNEAQ (reference sequence). The DNA for the CDR3 is TGTGCCAGCAGCCCCGTAGCGGGGACCTCCTACAATGAGCAGTTCTTC. Encoded protein: CASSPVAGTSYNEQFF.

This clone was counted a single time. This chain links TRBV27 with TRBJ1-5; 7 nucleotides line up with TRBD1. The trim removed 5 bases at V and 4 bases at J, leaving 5 bases unmatched. The CDR3 is 14 residues long. The germline V gene encodes CDR1 MNHEY and CDR2 SMNVEV (reference sequence). The CDR3 coding sequence is TGTGCCAGCAGTCCCACAGGGGCAAATCAGCCCCAGCATTTT. This encodes CASSPTGANQPQHF.

V is TRBV19 and J is TRBJ1-5; D is unclear. The V gene lost 4 bases and the J gene lost 0 bases, with 7 bases spanning the gap. Germline loops: CDR1 LNHDA, CDR2 SQIVND (reference sequence). The CDR3 length is 14 residues. CDR3 nucleotide sequence: TGTGCCAGTAGTACATCGGGTAGCAATCAGCCCCAGCATTTT. It is translated as CASSTSGSNQPQHF.

The V call is TRBV19, the J call TRBJ1-2; 9 bases are shared with TRBD1. V dropped 5 bases and J dropped 0; count of bases not matched to a gene: 7. Germline loops: CDR1 LNHDA, CDR2 SQIVND (reference sequence). The CDR3 is 16 amino acids. CDR3 in DNA: TGTGCCAGTAGTCCCGGGACAGGGCCGGCTAACTATGGCTACACCTTC. This encodes CASSPGTGPANYGYTF.

This chain uses TRBV4-1 with TRBJ2-7; D is perhaps TRBD2 (5 bases). The CDR3 loop spans 14 amino acids. Trimming took 4 bases from V and 2 from J, leaving 12 bases between them. Looked up from germline, CDR1 is MGHRA and CDR2 is YSYEKL. The CDR3 nucleotides read TGCGCCAGCAGCCCATTGGACTCCGCCTACGAGCAGTACTTC. Protein product: CASSPLDSAYEQYF.

The chain has TRBV2 and TRBJ2-3, with TRBD2 as a possible D gene (6 bases). V lost 6 bases, J lost 6 bases, and 19 bases lay in between. Germline V gene data show CDR1 as SNHLY and CDR2 as FYNNEI. The CDR3 contains 15 residues. The CDR3 DNA sequence: TGTGCCAGCAGGCCCGGGGGACCACCCGCGGATACGCAGTATTTT. It encodes CASRPGGPPADTQYF.

The rearrangement uses TRBV2 and TRBJ2-7, with 10 positions matching TRBD1. This CDR3 is built from 12 residues. The V and J ends lost 6 bases and 11 bases, in that order; junction bases with no gene match: 7. Germline CDR1 and CDR2: SNHLY and FYNNEI. For the CDR3, the DNA is TGTGCCAGCAGCCCTGACAGGGGGCGGAAGTACTTC. It translates to CASSPDRGRKYF.

This chain joins TRBV6-1 and TRBJ1-6; the match to TRBD1 covers 10 bases. With V trimmed by 4 bases and J by 9 bases, 9 bases remained unmatched. This CDR3 has 16 amino acids. Germline V lookup: CDR1 MNHNS, CDR2 SASEGT. The CDR3 nucleotides read TGTGCCAGCAGTGGACAGGGGGCGAGCCGGGGTTCACCCCTCCACTTT. This encodes CASSGQGASRGSPLHF.

The CDR3 coding sequence is TGTGCCAGCAGCCCAGCGGGACTCCTCTACGAGCAGTACTTC. This encodes CASSPAGLLYEQYF. The V gene is TRBV7-6, the J gene TRBJ2-7; 7 nucleotides line up with TRBD2. The length of the CDR3 is 14 residues. With 5 bases clipped from V and 3 bases from J, the junction kept 7 bases outside the gene matches. Germline assignment: CDR1 SGHVS and CDR2 FNYEAQ.

The chain combines TRBV7-6 with TRBJ1-1; D possibly corresponds to TRBD1 (6 bases). Trimming pared 6 bases from V and 4 bases from J, leaving 18 bases between. Germline V gene sequence: CDR1 SGHVS, CDR2 FNYEAQ. CDR3 length equals 15 residues. The CDR3 DNA is TGTGCCAGCAGTTCCGAAACAGGGCGGAGCACTGAAGCTTTCTTT. Encoded protein: CASSSETGRSTEAFF.

This chain links TRBV19 with TRBJ2-4, with D maybe TRBD2 (5 bases). The germline V gene encodes CDR1 LNHDA and CDR2 SQIVND (reference sequence). CDR3 length: 15 amino acids. Between the trimmed V and J ends, which lost 5 bases and 0 bases, there was a span of 11 bases. CDR3 protein: CASSPLSGAKNIQYF. CDR3 DNA sequence: TGTGCCAGTAGTCCCCTGAGCGGAGCCAAAAACATTCAGTACTTC. The variable domain in full, completed from reference TRBV19 and TRBJ2-4, reads DGGITQSPKYLFRKEGQNVTLSCEQNLNHDAMYWYRQDPGQGLRLIYYSQIVNDFQKGDIAEGYSVSREKKESFPLTVTSAQKNPTAFYLCASSPLSGAKNIQYFGAGTRLSVL.

Written as DNA, the CDR3 is TGTGCCAGCAGCGGTACCGGGACAGTGGATCCCTACGAGCAGTACTTC. Residues: CASSGTGTVDPYEQYF. The gene calls are TRBV7-9 and TRBJ2-5, with TRBD1 matching 7 bases. The tail of the sequence fits TRBJ2-7 better, so the J call may be wrong. Germline assignment: CDR1 SEHNR and CDR2 FQNEAQ (reference sequence). The CDR3 extends over 16 amino acids.

The chain employs TRBV13 and TRBJ2-3; 8 positions agree with TRBD2. V lost 5 bases to trimming and J lost 6 bases; unmatched junction nucleotides: 10. The CDR3 runs 15 residues. CDR1 PRHDT and CDR2 FYEKMQ come from the germline V gene (reference sequence). CDR3 in DNA: TGTGCCAGCAGCCCAACAGCGGGAGTTGGGGATACGCAGTATTTT. Translated: CASSPTAGVGDTQYF.

V gene TRBV2 combines with J gene TRBJ2-1; D ambiguous. Germline CDR1 is SNHLY and CDR2 is FYNNEI. V was pared by 1 base and J by 4 bases, with 17 bases between. The CDR3 spans 17 residues. This CDR3 reads CASSEVTVWASYNEQFF. In DNA form, the CDR3 reads TGTGCCAGCAGTGAAGTGACCGTATGGGCATCATACAATGAGCAGTTCTTC.

The rearrangement links TRBV9 to TRBJ2-7; a possible D gene is TRBD2 (5 bases). Trimming pared 0 bases from V and 2 bases from J, leaving 9 bases between. CDR1 and CDR2 from the germline V gene are SGDLS and YYNGEE. This CDR3 is built from 14 residues. The CDR3 DNA reads as TGTGCCAGCAGCGTAGTTGACGGGGCCTACGAGCAGTACTTC. It is translated as CASSVVDGAYEQYF.

V and J are TRBV2 and TRBJ1-4, with 8 bases identical to TRBD1. The germline gives CDR1 SNHLY, CDR2 FYNNEI. V dropped 9 bases and J dropped 4; count of bases not matched to a gene: 10. CDR3 size: 15 residues. CDR3 sequence reads: CASTSSGGVNEKLFF. CDR3 DNA sequence: TGTGCCAGTACTTCTTCAGGGGGCGTTAATGAAAAACTGTTTTTT.